This TCR beta chain came from a study of patients and donors after allogeneic stem cell transplantation. This clonotype has a handful of counts. TCRdb analysed the RT-PCR reads with MiXCR anew, one entry per CDR3 protein. In the table there are about 400,000 distinct CDR3 sequences, under 20% of which are singletons. Germline V gene sequence: CDR1 LNHNV, CDR2 YYDKDF (reference sequence). The length of the CDR3 is 16 residues. Germline trimming cut 4 bases from V and 0 bases from J; bases unmatched to any gene: 8. This TCR derives from a human donor who was either an allogeneic HSCT recipient or a stem cell or donor lymphocyte infusion donor (not recorded which). It is not recorded whose cells these are; they may come from a transplant donor. The sequenced sample was blood, either unsorted or a sorted T cell fraction (not recorded which). This chain links TRBV15 with TRBJ2-7, with 8 bases lining up with TRBD1. The DNA of the CDR3 is TGTGCCACCAGCACTGGGGACAGGAGGAGCTCCTACGAGCAGTACTTC. Its translation is CATSTGDRRSSYEQYF.